This TCR beta chain was sequenced for a study of blood T cell repertoires in COVID-19. The assay was immunoSEQ multiplex PCR, and TCRdb's table has in-frame clones only and misses some. The table shows about 130,000 clones, with almost 80% occurring only once. V lost 4 bases and J lost 3; bases outside the gene matches: 3. This CDR3 comprises 13 residues. Germline values: CDR1 MNHNY, CDR2 SVGAGI (reference sequence). This sequence originates from a man aged 60-69 years who had recovered from COVID-19. Sequenced input: peripheral blood. The chain is built from TRBV6-6 and TRBJ2-7, with 7 bases fitting TRBD1. CDR3 sequence: CASSLYRGYEQYF. CDR3 coding DNA: TGTGCCAGCAGTTTGTACAGGGGCTACGAGCAGTACTTC.